Below are 2 T cell receptor beta chains sequenced from a single sample in a study of T cells in Graves' hyperthyroidism and ophthalmopathy. Amplification of TCR beta CDR3 regions was performed using RNA transcripts as template. First-round RT-PCR of the TCR CDR3 relied on the HTBI primer set. TCRdb processed the multiplex PCR reads anew with MiXCR; each CDR3 protein has one entry. This sample carries more than 300,000 distinct CDR3 sequences, around 13% of them seen once, and the ten largest clones take about 18%. The sequencing sample was made of blood. These receptors came from a woman in her twenties or thirties with Graves' ophthalmopathy.

The genes are TRBV24-1 and TRBJ2-3; 10 bases match TRBD1. J gave up 3 bases and V 0 bases, and 2 bases lay outside the gene matches. Looked up from germline, CDR1 is KGHDR and CDR2 is SFDVKD. The CDR3 consists of 16 residues. The CDR3 sequence is CATSDLGQGGTDTQYF. CDR3 in DNA: TGTGCCACCAGTGATTTGGGACAGGGGGGGACAGATACGCAGTATTTT.

This clonotype was counted at least ten times. The chain has TRBV3-1 and TRBJ2-2, with D maybe TRBD1 (5 bases). The V gene lost 4 bases and the J gene lost 1 base, with 16 bases spanning the gap. Germline V lookup: CDR1 LGHDT, CDR2 YNNKEL (reference sequence). This CDR3 is 17 amino acids long. As DNA, the CDR3 is TGTGCCAGCAGCCCAAGAGGCGGACAAAAGAACACCGGGGAGCTGTTTTTT. Translating it yields CASSPRGGQKNTGELFF.